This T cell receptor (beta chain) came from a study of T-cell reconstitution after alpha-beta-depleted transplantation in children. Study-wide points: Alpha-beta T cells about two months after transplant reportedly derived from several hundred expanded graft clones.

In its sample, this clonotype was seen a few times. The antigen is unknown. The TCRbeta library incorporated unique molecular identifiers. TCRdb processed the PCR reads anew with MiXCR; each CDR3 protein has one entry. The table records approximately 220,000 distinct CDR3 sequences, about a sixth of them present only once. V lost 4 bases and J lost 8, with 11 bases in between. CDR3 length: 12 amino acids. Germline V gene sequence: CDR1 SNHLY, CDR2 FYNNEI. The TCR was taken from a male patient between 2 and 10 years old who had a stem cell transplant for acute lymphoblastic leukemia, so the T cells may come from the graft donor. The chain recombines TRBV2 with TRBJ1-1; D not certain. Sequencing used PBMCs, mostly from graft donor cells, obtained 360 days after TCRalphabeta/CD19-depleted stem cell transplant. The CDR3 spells CASSGRGKEAFF. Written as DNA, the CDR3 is TGTGCCAGCAGTGGACGAGGGAAGGAAGCTTTCTTT.